This T cell receptor beta chain was captured by sequencing in a study of early T cells in non-severe SARS-CoV-2 infection. Germline assignment: CDR1 SGHKS and CDR2 YYEKEE (reference sequence). This CDR3 has 15 residues. V was clipped by 3 bases and J by 4 bases, with 17 bases between them. Individual cDNA molecules received unique molecular identifiers during library preparation. TCRdb independently ran MiXCR on the 5' RACE reads; one entry per CDR3 protein. The sample holds about 77,000 distinct CDR3 sequences, roughly 9.6% seen once. This clonotype has a handful of counts. This chain links TRBV5-5 with TRBJ2-7; weak D call: TRBD2 (5 bases). This receptor was taken from an adult who was a healthcare worker with PCR-confirmed SARS-CoV-2 infection or an uninfected control (not recorded which). Sequenced input: whole blood. The CDR3, as DNA: TGTGCCAGCAGCTCCTCGGACTTTGCTGGGTACGAGCAGTACTTC. It encodes CASSSSDFAGYEQYF.